The 24 T cell receptor beta chains presented below share a single source sample, sequenced in a study of T cell changes during pregnancy in multiple sclerosis. Using immunoSEQ multiplex PCR, the repertoire was profiled, and TCRdb retains in-frame clones only, with some absent. The sample lists more than 55,000 clones; roughly nine tenths were seen once. The sequences come from peripheral blood, collected after pregnancy. These receptors all come from a female donor in good health, enrolled as a control in a pregnancy study.

This clone turned up a few times. This rearrangement joins TRBV6-1 to TRBJ2-5, with TRBD2 identical over 15 bases. The CDR3 is 15 residues long. Trimming at V came to 4 bases and at J to 5 bases, leaving 2 bases not matched to a gene. Germline CDR1 and CDR2: MNHNS and SASEGT. CDR3 protein: CASSGTSGGAETQYF. In DNA, the CDR3 is TGTGCCAGCAGTGGGACTAGCGGGGGGGCCGAGACCCAGTACTTC.

This chain uses TRBV19 with TRBJ1-6; D is uncertain. Germline CDR1 reads LNHDA; CDR2 reads SQIVND (reference sequence). The CDR3 is 12 residues long. Trimming stripped 6 bases from V and 8 bases from J, with 8 bases between. CDR3 protein: CASRIGDSPLHF. CDR3 coding DNA: TGTGCCAGTAGAATCGGAGATTCACCCCTCCACTTT.

The chain joins TRBV7-2 to TRBJ2-1; 7 nucleotides line up with TRBD2. V lost 5 bases, J lost 2 bases, and 6 bases stayed unmatched. From germline, CDR1 is SGHTA and CDR2 FQGNSA. This CDR3 has 15 residues. CDR3 protein: CASSPSGTTYNEQFF. As DNA, the CDR3 is TGTGCCAGCAGCCCAAGCGGGACCACCTACAATGAGCAGTTCTTC.

The V gene is TRBV5-1, the J gene TRBJ2-1, with TRBD2 matching over 13 bases. Germline V gene lookup returns CDR1 SGHRS and CDR2 YFSETQ. The V and J ends lost 6 bases and 6 bases, in that order; junction bases with no gene match: 6. This CDR3 is built from 15 residues. The CDR3 loop is CASTLTSGGTNEQFF. In nucleotides, the CDR3 is TGCGCCAGCACGCTGACTAGCGGGGGGACCAATGAGCAGTTCTTC.

The chain employs TRBV28 and TRBJ2-1; TRBD2 matches at 13 bases. CDR3 size: 16 residues. Germline values: CDR1 MDHEN, CDR2 SYDVKM. Trimming at V came to 5 bases and at J to 11 bases, leaving 12 bases not matched to a gene. In nucleotides, the CDR3 is TGTGCCAGCAGTCCGCCCGCGACTAGCGGGGGGTCCAAGCAGTTCTTC. Protein sequence: CASSPPATSGGSKQFF.

The rearrangement links TRBV6-5 to TRBJ2-7, with a tentative D call TRBD2 (5 bases). Between the trimmed V and J ends, which lost 6 bases and 0 bases, there was a span of 15 bases. Germline loops: CDR1 MNHEY, CDR2 SVGAGI. The CDR3 consists of 15 residues. The CDR3 spells CASSRLAGTSYEQYF. In nucleotides, the CDR3 is TGTGCCAGCAGCAGACTCGCGGGTACCTCCTACGAGCAGTACTTC.

The CDR3 nucleotides are TGTGCCAGCTCACCGCGCCAGGCTAGCACAGATACGCAGTATTTT. This encodes CASSPRQASTDTQYF. The rearrangement links TRBV18 to TRBJ2-3, with D hard to call. Between the trimmed V and J ends, which lost 3 bases and 0 bases, there was a span of 10 bases. This CDR3 contains 15 residues. Germline V CDR1 and CDR2: KGHSH, LQKENI.

This rearrangement joins TRBV7-6 to TRBJ1-4; 8 positions agree with TRBD1. J gave up 2 bases and V 10 bases, and 12 bases lay outside the gene matches. Looked up from germline, CDR1 is SGHVS and CDR2 is FNYEAQ. This CDR3 comprises 16 residues. The CDR3 sequence is CAIKSGTGGTNEKLFF. The CDR3, as DNA: TGTGCCATAAAATCCGGGACAGGCGGTACTAATGAAAAACTGTTTTTT. Full variable domain (outside the CDR3, taken from reference TRBV7-6 and TRBJ1-4): GAGVSQSPRYKVTKRGQDVALRCDPISGHVSLYWYRQALGQGPEFLTYFNYEAQQDKSGLPNDRFSAERPEGSISTLTIQRTEQRDSAMYRCAIKSGTGGTNEKLFFGSGTQLSVL.

This chain links TRBV12-5 with TRBJ2-7; D perhaps matches TRBD1 (6 bases). Germline CDR1 and CDR2: LGHNT and FRNRAP. Trimming removed 1 base at V and 1 base at J, with 14 bases between. The CDR3 has 16 residues. CDR3 amino acids: CASGLATTGYSYEQYF. The CDR3 coding sequence is TGTGCTAGTGGTTTGGCTACAACAGGGTATTCCTACGAGCAGTACTTC. The complete variable domain, with remaining parts taken from reference TRBV12-5 and TRBJ2-7, reads DARVTQTPRHKVTEMGQEVTMRCQPILGHNTVFWYRQTMMQGLELLAYFRNRAPLDDSGMPKDRFSAEMPDATLATLKIQPSEPRDSAVYFCASGLATTGYSYEQYFGPGTRLTVT.

The chain uses TRBV7-2 and TRBJ2-5; TRBD2 matches at 9 bases. The CDR3 extends over 16 amino acids. Germline V gene data show CDR1 as SGHTA and CDR2 as FQGNSA. V shed 5 bases, J shed 2 bases, and the junction held 9 bases outside the gene matches. CDR3: CASSPGLTSGQETQYF. The CDR3 DNA sequence: TGTGCCAGCAGCCCTGGACTGACTAGCGGACAAGAGACCCAGTACTTC. Based on the CDR3 plus reference TRBV7-2 and TRBJ2-5, the full variable domain is GAGVSQSPSNKVTEKGKDVELRCDPISGHTALYWYRQSLGQGLEFLIYFQGNSAPDKSGLPSDRFSAERTGGSVSTLTIQRTQQEDSAVYLCASSPGLTSGQETQYFGPGTRLLVL.

The rearrangement uses TRBV1 and TRBJ2-3; the table calls TRBD2, which could not be checked here. TRBV1 is classified as a pseudogene. There are 18 residues in the CDR3. CDR3 sequence reads: CTSSQQTLTSGGTDTQYF. The CDR3 DNA is TGCACCAGCAGCCAACAAACCTTGACTAGCGGGGGGACAGATACGCAGTATTTT.

This clone was seen a handful of times. The chain links TRBV2 to TRBJ1-1, with D tentatively TRBD1 (6 bases). The CDR3 spans 15 residues. Germline CDR1 SNHLY, CDR2 FYNNEI. V lost 6 bases and J 1 base, leaving 15 bases between the germline ends. CDR3 region: CASRGGAGTNTEAFF. The CDR3, as DNA: TGTGCCAGCAGAGGGGGAGCAGGGACGAACACTGAAGCTTTCTTT.

The J gene is TRBJ2-1, the V gene TRBV10-3, with 8 nucleotides matching TRBD1. The germline V gene encodes CDR1 ENHRY and CDR2 SYGVKD. The V segment lost 7 bases and the J segment 8 bases; nucleotides outside the gene matches: 7. The CDR3 consists of 13 residues. The CDR3 DNA sequence: TGTGCCATCAAGGACAGGGTGGACGATGAGCAGTTCTTC. Encoded protein: CAIKDRVDDEQFF.

The gene calls are TRBV11-1 and TRBJ1-6, with 8 bases matching TRBD1. This CDR3 is 15 amino acids long. Germline loops: CDR1 SGHAT, CDR2 FQDESV (reference sequence). The V gene end was trimmed by 4 bases and the J gene end by 5 bases; junction bases not matched to a gene: 4. The chain's CDR3 is CASSSMGQDNSPLHF. The CDR3 DNA follows: TGTGCCAGCAGCTCCATGGGACAGGATAATTCACCCCTCCACTTT. Combining the CDR3 with reference TRBV11-1 and TRBJ1-6 gives the whole variable domain EAEVAQSPRYKITEKSQAVAFWCDPISGHATLYWYRQILGQGPELLVQFQDESVVDDSQLPKDRFSAERLKGVDSTLKIQPAELGDSAMYLCASSSMGQDNSPLHFGNGTRLTVT.

This clone was seen just once. The rearrangement links TRBV7-2 to TRBJ1-3, with D tentatively TRBD1 (5 bases). V lost 5 bases, J lost 1 base, and 21 bases lay in between. The CDR3 is 18 residues long. In germline, CDR1 is SGHTA, CDR2 FQGNSA. DNA for the CDR3: TGTGCCAGCAGCAGAGCGTCCGGCCAACACAGGTCTGGAAACACCATATATTTT. Translating gives CASSRASGQHRSGNTIYF. The full variable domain, with the rest looked up from reference TRBV7-2 and TRBJ1-3, is GAGVSQSPSNKVTEKGKDVELRCDPISGHTALYWYRQSLGQGLEFLIYFQGNSAPDKSGLPSDRFSAERTGGSVSTLTIQRTQQEDSAVYLCASSRASGQHRSGNTIYFGEGSWLTVV.

The chain carries TRBV11-2 and TRBJ2-2, with D maybe TRBD1 (6 bases). V was trimmed by 4 bases and J by 3 bases, leaving 12 bases between them. The CDR3 has 15 amino acids. CDR1 and CDR2 from the germline V gene are SGHAT and FQNNGV. Here the CDR3 DNA reads TGTGCCAGCAGCTCCACAGGGATTTACACCGGGGAGCTGTTTTTT. Translating it yields CASSSTGIYTGELFF.

This chain joins TRBV27 and TRBJ1-2; TRBD1 aligns across 10 bases. The germline gives CDR1 MNHEY, CDR2 SMNVEV (reference sequence). V trimming: 3 bases; J trimming: 8 bases; junction bases outside the gene matches: 15. This CDR3 has 17 residues. The CDR3 loop reads CASSFFRNRQGAHGYTF. The CDR3 nucleotides are TGTGCCAGCAGTTTCTTTCGAAATCGACAGGGGGCGCACGGCTACACCTTC.

The chain joins TRBV10-3 to TRBJ2-3; D remains ambiguous. Germline-derived CDR1 and CDR2 are ENHRY and SYGVKD. V gave up 6 bases and J gave up 8 bases, with 12 bases separating them. The CDR3 covers 12 residues. CDR3: CAIRAIESTQYF. In DNA, the CDR3 is TGTGCCATCAGAGCCATCGAGAGTACGCAGTATTTT.

The genes are TRBV6-4 and TRBJ1-1; a possible D gene is TRBD1 (6 bases). This CDR3 is built from 15 residues. Germline assignment: CDR1 MRHNA and CDR2 SNTAGT. V lost 4 bases, J lost 2 bases, and 14 bases lay in between. CDR3 in DNA: TGTGCCAGCAGTGCCGACAGGTTCGGTAACACTGAAGCTTTCTTT. It specifies CASSADRFGNTEAFF.

The chain combines TRBV11-3 with TRBJ1-4; 8 bases map to TRBD1. This CDR3 comprises 16 residues. With V trimmed by 1 base and J by 7 bases, 8 bases remained unmatched. From germline, CDR1 is SGHNT and CDR2 YENEEA. The DNA of the CDR3 is TGTGCCAGCAGCTTAGCTTGGACAGGGTTGGGTGAAAAACTGTTTTTT. Encoded protein: CASSLAWTGLGEKLFF. The full variable domain, completed using reference TRBV11-3 and TRBJ1-4, is EAGVVQSPRYKIIEKKQPVAFWCNPISGHNTLYWYLQNLGQGPELLIRYENEEAVDDSQLPKDRFSAERLKGVDSTLKIQPAELGDSAVYLCASSLAWTGLGEKLFFGSGTQLSVL.

The J gene is TRBJ2-1, the V gene TRBV7-3; a possible D gene is TRBD2 (5 bases). Germline assignment: CDR1 SGHTA and CDR2 FQGTGA. V was clipped by 1 base and J by 0 bases, with 10 bases between them. This CDR3 has 16 residues. The CDR3 sequence: CASSLNWTYSYNEQFF. CDR3 sequence (DNA): TGTGCCAGCAGCTTAAACTGGACTTACTCCTACAATGAGCAGTTCTTC.

The chain links TRBV4-2 to TRBJ1-1; D is unclear. Between the trimmed V and J ends, which lost 4 bases and 5 bases, there was a span of 11 bases. Germline CDR1 is LGHNA and CDR2 is YNFKEQ. This CDR3 comprises 13 residues. CDR3 loop: CASSPRTGTEAFF. The CDR3 nucleotides read TGTGCCAGCAGCCCCCGGACGGGAACTGAAGCTTTCTTT.

Here the CDR3 DNA reads TGTGCCAGCAGTTTATATGGGGAAGGGGTTGGGTACGAGCAGTACTTC. It translates to CASSLYGEGVGYEQYF. The rearrangement links TRBV27 to TRBJ2-7, with a tentative D call TRBD1 (5 bases). V was pared by 1 base and J by 4 bases, with 17 bases between. Germline lookup yields CDR1 MNHEY and CDR2 SMNVEV (reference sequence). The CDR3 spans 16 residues.

The chain recombines TRBV15 with TRBJ1-1; possibly TRBD1 for D (5 bases). Trimming shortened V by 0 bases and J by 7 bases, and 12 bases separated the two germline ends. The CDR3 totals 14 residues. Germline-derived CDR1 and CDR2 are LNHNV and YYDKDF (reference sequence). The CDR3 sequence is CATSRDGGFIEAFF. CDR3 DNA: TGTGCCACCAGCAGAGATGGGGGGTTCATTGAAGCTTTCTTT.